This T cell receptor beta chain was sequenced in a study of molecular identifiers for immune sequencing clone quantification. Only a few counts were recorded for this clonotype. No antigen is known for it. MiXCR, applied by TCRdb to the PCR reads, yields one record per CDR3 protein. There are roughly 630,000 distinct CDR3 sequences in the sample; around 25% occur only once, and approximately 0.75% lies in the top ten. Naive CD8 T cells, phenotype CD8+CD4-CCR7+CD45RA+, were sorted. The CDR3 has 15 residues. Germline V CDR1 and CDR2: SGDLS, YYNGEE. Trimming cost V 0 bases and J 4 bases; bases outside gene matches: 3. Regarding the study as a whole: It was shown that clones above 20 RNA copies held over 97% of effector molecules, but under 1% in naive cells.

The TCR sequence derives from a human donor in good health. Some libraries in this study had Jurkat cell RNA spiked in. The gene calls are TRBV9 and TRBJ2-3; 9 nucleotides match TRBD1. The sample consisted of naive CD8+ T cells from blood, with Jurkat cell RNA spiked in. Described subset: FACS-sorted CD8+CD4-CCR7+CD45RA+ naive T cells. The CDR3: CASSVDRQGADTQYF. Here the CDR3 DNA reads TGTGCCAGCAGCGTAGACCGACAGGGGGCAGATACGCAGTATTTT.